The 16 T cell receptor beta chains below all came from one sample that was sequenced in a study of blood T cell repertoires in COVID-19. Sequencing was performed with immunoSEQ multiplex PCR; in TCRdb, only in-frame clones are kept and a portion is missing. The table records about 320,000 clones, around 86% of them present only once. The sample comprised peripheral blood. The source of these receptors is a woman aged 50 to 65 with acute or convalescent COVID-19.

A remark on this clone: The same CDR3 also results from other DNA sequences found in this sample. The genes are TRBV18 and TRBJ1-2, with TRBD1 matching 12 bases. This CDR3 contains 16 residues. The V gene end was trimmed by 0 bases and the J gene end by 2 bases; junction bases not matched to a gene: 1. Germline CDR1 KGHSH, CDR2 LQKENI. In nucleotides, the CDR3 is TGTGCCAGCTCACCACCGGGGACAGGGGGCAACTATGGCTACACCTTC. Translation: CASSPPGTGGNYGYTF.

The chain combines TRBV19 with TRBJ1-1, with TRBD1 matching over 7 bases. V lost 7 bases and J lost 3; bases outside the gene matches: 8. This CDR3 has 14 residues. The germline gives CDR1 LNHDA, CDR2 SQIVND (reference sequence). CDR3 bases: TGTGCCAGTATCCTAAGACAGGGAGACACTGAAGCTTTCTTT. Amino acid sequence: CASILRQGDTEAFF.

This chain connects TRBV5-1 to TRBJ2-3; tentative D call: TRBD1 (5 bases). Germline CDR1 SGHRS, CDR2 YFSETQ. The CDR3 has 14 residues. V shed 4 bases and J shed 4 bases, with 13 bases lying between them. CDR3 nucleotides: TGCGCCAGCAGCAACATGGTAGGGGCAGATACGCAGTATTTT. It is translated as CASSNMVGADTQYF. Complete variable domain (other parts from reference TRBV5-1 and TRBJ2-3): KAGVTQTPRYLIKTRGQQVTLSCSPISGHRSVSWYQQTPGQGLQFLFEYFSETQRNKGNFPGRFSGRQFSNSRSEMNVSTLELGDSALYLCASSNMVGADTQYFGPGTRLTVL.

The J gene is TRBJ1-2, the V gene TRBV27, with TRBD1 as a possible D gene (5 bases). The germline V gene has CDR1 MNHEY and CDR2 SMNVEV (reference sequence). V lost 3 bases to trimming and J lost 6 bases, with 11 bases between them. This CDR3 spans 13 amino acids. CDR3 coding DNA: TGTGCCAGCAGTTTTAGGGGTGGGAATGGCTACACCTTC. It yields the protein CASSFRGGNGYTF.

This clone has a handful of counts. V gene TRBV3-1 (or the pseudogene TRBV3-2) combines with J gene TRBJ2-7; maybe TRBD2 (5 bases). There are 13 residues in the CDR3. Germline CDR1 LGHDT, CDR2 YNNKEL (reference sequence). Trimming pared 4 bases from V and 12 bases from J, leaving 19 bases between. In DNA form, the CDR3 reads TGTGCCAGCAGCCCCCGAGCCAGCGGAGTTTGGTACTTC. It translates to CASSPRASGVWYF.

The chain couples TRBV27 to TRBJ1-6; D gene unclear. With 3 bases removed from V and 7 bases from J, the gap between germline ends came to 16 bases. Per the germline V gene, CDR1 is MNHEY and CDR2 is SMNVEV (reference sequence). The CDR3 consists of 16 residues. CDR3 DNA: TGTGCCAGCAGTTTTGGGGTAACGGCGGGGAATTCACCCCTCCACTTT. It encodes CASSFGVTAGNSPLHF.

Here the CDR3 reads CASSFRQLQETQYF. The DNA of the CDR3 is TGTGCCAGCAGTTTCCGACAGCTCCAAGAGACCCAGTACTTC. This chain uses TRBV6-6 with TRBJ2-5, with D perhaps TRBD1 (5 bases). Trimming shortened V by 4 bases and J by 1 base, and 10 bases separated the two germline ends. This CDR3 spans 14 amino acids. Germline V gene sequence: CDR1 MNHNY, CDR2 SVGAGI (reference sequence).

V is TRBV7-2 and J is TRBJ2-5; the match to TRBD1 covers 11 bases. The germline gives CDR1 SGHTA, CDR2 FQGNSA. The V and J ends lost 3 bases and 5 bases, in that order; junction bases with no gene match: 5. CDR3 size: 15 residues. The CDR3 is CASSFRTGGSETQYF. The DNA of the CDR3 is TGTGCCAGCAGCTTCAGGACAGGGGGCAGTGAGACCCAGTACTTC.

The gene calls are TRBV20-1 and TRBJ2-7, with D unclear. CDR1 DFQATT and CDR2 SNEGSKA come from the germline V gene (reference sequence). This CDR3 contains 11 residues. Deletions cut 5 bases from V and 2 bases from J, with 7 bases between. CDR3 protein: CSAQLAYEQYF. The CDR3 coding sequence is TGCAGTGCTCAATTAGCCTACGAGCAGTACTTC.

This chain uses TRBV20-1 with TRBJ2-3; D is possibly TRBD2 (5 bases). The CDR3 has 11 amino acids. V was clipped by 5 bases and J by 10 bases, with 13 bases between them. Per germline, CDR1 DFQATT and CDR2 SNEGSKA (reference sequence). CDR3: CSASRAVAQYF. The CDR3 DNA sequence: TGCAGTGCTTCGAGGGCGGTCGCGCAGTATTTT.

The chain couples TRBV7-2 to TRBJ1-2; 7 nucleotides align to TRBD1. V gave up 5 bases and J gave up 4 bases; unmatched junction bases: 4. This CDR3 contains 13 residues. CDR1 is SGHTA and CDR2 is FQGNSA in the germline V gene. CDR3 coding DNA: TGTGCCAGCAGCGCCTCAGGGGGCTATGGCTACACCTTC. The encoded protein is CASSASGGYGYTF.

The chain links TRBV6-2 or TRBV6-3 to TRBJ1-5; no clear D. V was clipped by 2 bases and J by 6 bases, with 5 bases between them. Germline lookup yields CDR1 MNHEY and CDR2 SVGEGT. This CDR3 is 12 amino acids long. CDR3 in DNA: TGTGCCAGCAGTTACGGTAGTCAGCCCCAGCATTTT. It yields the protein CASSYGSQPQHF.

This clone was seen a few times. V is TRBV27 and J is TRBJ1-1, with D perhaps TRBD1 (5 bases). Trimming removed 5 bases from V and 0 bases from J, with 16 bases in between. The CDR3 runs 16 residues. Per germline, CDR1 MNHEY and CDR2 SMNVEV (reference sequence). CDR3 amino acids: CASSPSKAGLNTEAFF. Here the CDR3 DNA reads TGTGCCAGCAGTCCATCAAAAGCGGGGCTGAACACTGAAGCTTTCTTT.

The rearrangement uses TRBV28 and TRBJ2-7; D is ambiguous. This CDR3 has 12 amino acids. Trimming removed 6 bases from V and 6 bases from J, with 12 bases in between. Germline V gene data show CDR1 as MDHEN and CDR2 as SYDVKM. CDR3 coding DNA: TGTGCCAGCAGCCTGACGAGACTCGAGCAGTACTTC. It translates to CASSLTRLEQYF.

The DNA of the CDR3 is TGTGCCACCAGTGACCATGGACAGACGGAGACCCAGTACTTC. Its translation is CATSDHGQTETQYF. The chain couples TRBV24-1 to TRBJ2-5; possibly TRBD1 for D (6 bases). V gave up 4 bases and J gave up 5 bases, with 13 bases separating them. This CDR3 comprises 14 residues. Germline V gene sequence: CDR1 KGHDR, CDR2 SFDVKD.

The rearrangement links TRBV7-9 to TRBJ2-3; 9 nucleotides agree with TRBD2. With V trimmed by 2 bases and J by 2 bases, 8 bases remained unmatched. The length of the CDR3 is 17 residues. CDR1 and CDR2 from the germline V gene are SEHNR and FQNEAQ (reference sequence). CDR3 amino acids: CASSLFGGRGNTDTQYF. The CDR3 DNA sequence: TGTGCCAGCAGCTTATTCGGCGGGAGGGGTAACACAGATACGCAGTATTTT.